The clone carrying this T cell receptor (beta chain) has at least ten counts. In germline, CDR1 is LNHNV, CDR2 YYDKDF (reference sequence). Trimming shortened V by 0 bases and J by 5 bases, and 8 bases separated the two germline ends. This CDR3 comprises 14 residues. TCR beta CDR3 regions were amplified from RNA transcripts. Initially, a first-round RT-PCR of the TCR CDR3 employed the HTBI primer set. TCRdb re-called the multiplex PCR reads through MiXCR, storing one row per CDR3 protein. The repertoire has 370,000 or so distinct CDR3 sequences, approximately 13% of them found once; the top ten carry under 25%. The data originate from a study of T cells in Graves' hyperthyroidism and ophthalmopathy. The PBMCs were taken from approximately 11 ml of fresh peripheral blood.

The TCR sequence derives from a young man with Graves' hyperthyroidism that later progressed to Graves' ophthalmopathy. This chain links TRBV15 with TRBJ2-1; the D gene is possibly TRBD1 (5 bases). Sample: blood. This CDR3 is CATSRDQGHNEQFF. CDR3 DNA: TGTGCCACCAGCAGAGATCAGGGCCACAATGAGCAGTTCTTC. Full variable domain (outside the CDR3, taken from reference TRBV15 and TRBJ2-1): DAMVIQNPRYQVTQFGKPVTLSCSQTLNHNVMYWYQQKSSQAPKLLFHYYDKDFNNEADTPDNFQSRRPNTSFCFLDIRSPGLGDTAMYLCATSRDQGHNEQFFGPGTRLTVL.